The sample holds one count of the clone carrying this T cell receptor (beta chain). This table comes from immunoSEQ multiplex PCR, and its TCRdb copy is limited to in-frame clones, with some not included. Here the sample spans about 270,000 clones, approximately 90% being singletons. Allocation to cohorts depended on clinical history reported by the participants. This specimen comes from a study of blood T cell repertoires in COVID-19. For the study at large: Samples of COVID-19 (acute and convalescent) were obtained from the United States, Italy and Spain. From T cells, B-cell-depleted T cells, or PBMCs came the material, which was cDNA or gDNA.

This CDR3 contains 12 residues. The V gene's germline CDR1 is MGHDK and CDR2 SYGVNS. V was pared by 6 bases and J by 6 bases, with 8 bases between. The V gene is TRBV25-1, the J gene TRBJ1-4, with D unclear. This clonotype originated in a woman in her thirties with acute COVID-19. The sequencing input was PBMCs or T cells enriched from blood (not recorded which). CDR3 region: CASRGEDEKLFF. The CDR3 coding sequence is TGTGCCAGCAGGGGCGAAGATGAAAAACTGTTTTTT.